These 18 T cell receptor beta chains came from one sample sequenced in a study of blood T cell repertoires in COVID-19. This table comes from immunoSEQ multiplex PCR, and its TCRdb copy is limited to in-frame clones, with some not included. The sample contains some 200,000 clones, 88% of which appear only once. The specimen was peripheral blood. The receptors were sampled from a man between 70 and 80 years old with acute or convalescent COVID-19.

This sequence joins TRBV30 and TRBJ1-1; D uncertain. Deletions cut 2 bases from V and 1 base from J, with 8 bases between. In germline, CDR1 is GTSNPN, CDR2 SVGIG (reference sequence). CDR3 length: 13 amino acids. CDR3 nucleotide sequence: TGTGCCTGGAGTTTATGGGCGAACACTGAAGCTTTCTTT. Its protein product is CAWSLWANTEAFF.

The chain has TRBV5-1 and TRBJ2-6, with 10 bases fitting TRBD1. With 4 bases clipped from V and 1 base from J, the junction kept 8 bases outside the gene matches. Germline V gene sequence: CDR1 SGHRS, CDR2 YFSETQ. The CDR3 is 18 residues long. In DNA form, the CDR3 reads TGCGCCAGCAGCCGTACCGGGACAGGGGTTTCTGGGGCCAACGTCCTGACTTTC. Translating it yields CASSRTGTGVSGANVLTF.

In this sample, this clone turned up once. The V and J genes are TRBV5-6 and TRBJ2-2; 7 nucleotides agree with TRBD1. Germline assignment: CDR1 SGHDT and CDR2 YYEEEE. The CDR3 length is 15 residues. The J segment lost 3 bases and the V segment lost 4 bases, leaving 6 bases of the junction unmatched. The CDR3 bases are TGTGCCAGCAGCAAAGGGGACAGACACACCGGGGAGCTGTTTTTT. Its translation: CASSKGDRHTGELFF.

This chain's CDR3 is CASSSLRGNEQFF. Here the CDR3 DNA reads TGTGCCAGCAGTTCCCTTAGGGGAAATGAGCAGTTCTTC. V usage is TRBV6-4 and J usage is TRBJ2-1; perhaps TRBD1 as D (5 bases). This CDR3 spans 13 amino acids. Germline-derived CDR1 and CDR2 are MRHNA and SNTAGT. Trimming left V 5 bases short and J 7 bases short, with 12 bases between.

The chain has TRBV7-8 and TRBJ2-3; perhaps TRBD2 as D (6 bases). Germline CDR1 and CDR2: SGHVS and FQNEAQ. The CDR3 is 15 residues long. The V end lost 2 bases, the J end lost 3 bases, and 12 bases lay between the germline ends. The CDR3 DNA sequence: TGTGCCAGCAGCTTACAAGCCCGGGGGACAGATACGCAGTATTTT. Translated, it gives CASSLQARGTDTQYF.

The chain is built from TRBV6-1 and TRBJ2-7; a possible D gene is TRBD2 (5 bases). Trimming stripped 2 bases from V and 3 bases from J, with 5 bases between. Germline loops: CDR1 MNHNS, CDR2 SASEGT. This CDR3 has 12 amino acids. The DNA of the CDR3 is TGTGCCAGCAGTGAACGGGGCTACGAGCAGTACTTC. This translates into CASSERGYEQYF.

The rearrangement uses TRBV19 and TRBJ2-5, with 9 bases identical to TRBD1. The length of the CDR3 is 16 residues. Germline loops: CDR1 LNHDA, CDR2 SQIVND (reference sequence). The junction had 12 bases not matched to a gene; V was cut back by 5 bases and J by 5 bases. CDR3 nucleotide sequence: TGTGCCAGTAGTGGATCCGGGACAGGGAAGGGGGAGACCCAGTACTTC. This translates into CASSGSGTGKGETQYF.

This sequence joins TRBV7-8 and TRBJ2-2, with TRBD2 as a possible D gene (6 bases). Trimming cost V 4 bases and J 8 bases, with 14 bases left between them. The CDR3 has 14 residues. Germline V CDR1 and CDR2: SGHVS, FQNEAQ. As DNA, the CDR3 is TGTGCCAGCAGCTCCCAGCCCGGGACTGGGGAGCTGTTTTTT. Translating gives CASSSQPGTGELFF.

The genes are TRBV19 and TRBJ2-1, with 9 bases aligning to TRBD1. This CDR3 comprises 16 residues. Germline V gene data show CDR1 as LNHDA and CDR2 as SQIVND (reference sequence). V shed 3 bases, J shed 3 bases, and the junction held 6 bases outside the gene matches. Here the CDR3 DNA reads TGTGCCAGTAGTATCACCACAGGGGGCTACTACAATGAGCAGTTCTTC. It yields the protein CASSITTGGYYNEQFF.

About this clone: Other DNA sequences within the sample encode an identical CDR3. This chain connects TRBV29-1 to TRBJ2-2; D may be TRBD1 (5 bases). The ends were cut back, 0 bases at V and 4 bases at J, with 9 bases in the middle. The V gene's germline CDR1 is SQVTM and CDR2 ANQGSEA. The CDR3 is made up of 14 amino acids. For the CDR3, the DNA is TGCAGCGTTGAAGAGGGGCTCGGCACCGGGGAGCTGTTTTTT. Residues: CSVEEGLGTGELFF.

The chain links TRBV20-1 to TRBJ2-7; 10 bases line up with TRBD2. Looked up from germline, CDR1 is DFQATT and CDR2 is SNEGSKA (reference sequence). The CDR3 length is 14 residues. The V gene end was trimmed by 6 bases and the J gene end by 5 bases; junction bases not matched to a gene: 10. Here the CDR3 DNA reads TGCAGTGCAAGTACCCTCCTAGCGGGAGACGAGCAGTACTTC. Translation gives CSASTLLAGDEQYF.

This chain joins TRBV28 and TRBJ2-7; tentatively, D is TRBD2 (5 bases). The length of the CDR3 is 12 residues. Per germline, CDR1 MDHEN and CDR2 SYDVKM. Trimming removed 5 bases at V and 3 bases at J, with 8 bases between. CDR3 sequence reads: CASSRGIYEQYF. The CDR3 DNA reads as TGTGCCAGCAGTCGGGGAATCTACGAGCAGTACTTC.

The chain is built from TRBV27 and TRBJ1-1; D remains ambiguous. Per the germline V gene, CDR1 is MNHEY and CDR2 is SMNVEV (reference sequence). This CDR3 region has 14 residues. V was clipped by 6 bases and J by 5 bases, with 16 bases between them. CDR3 amino acids: CASSPAGRSTEAFF. CDR3 DNA sequence: TGTGCCAGCAGCCCGGCGGGGAGAAGTACTGAAGCTTTCTTT.

This clone was found a few times. V and J are TRBV28 and TRBJ2-1, with 12 bases fitting TRBD2. The germline V gene encodes CDR1 MDHEN and CDR2 SYDVKM. The CDR3 spans 15 residues. The J segment lost 6 bases and the V segment lost 5 bases, leaving 5 bases of the junction unmatched. CDR3 sequence (DNA): TGTGCCAGCAGTCCCACTAGCGGGAGGACCAATGAGCAGTTCTTC. It is translated as CASSPTSGRTNEQFF. Looking up the rest from reference TRBV28 and TRBJ2-1 gives the full variable domain: DVKVTQSSRYLVKRTGEKVFLECVQDMDHENMFWYRQDPGLGLRLIYFSYDVKMKEKGDIPEGYSVSREKKERFSLILESASTNQTSMYLCASSPTSGRTNEQFFGPGTRLTVL.

This clone was detected a few times. V gene TRBV6-1 combines with J gene TRBJ1-2; 7 nucleotides agree with TRBD1. J lost 5 bases, V lost 3 bases, and 9 bases had no gene match. CDR3 length: 15 amino acids. CDR1 is MNHNS, CDR2 SASEGT, per germline. CDR3 nucleotide sequence: TGTGCCAGCAGTGACCAGTTATCAGGGGGTTATGGCTACACCTTC. It is translated as CASSDQLSGGYGYTF.

The gene calls are TRBV5-6 and TRBJ1-4, with 7 bases matching TRBD1. The CDR3 is 15 amino acids. Germline V gene data show CDR1 as SGHDT and CDR2 as YYEEEE. Trimming removed 1 base from V and 1 base from J; junction bases left unmatched: 1. The CDR3 loop is CASSLTGVTNEKLFF. CDR3 in DNA: TGTGCCAGCAGCTTGACAGGGGTAACTAATGAAAAACTGTTTTTT.

The chain uses TRBV27 and TRBJ2-2; TRBD2 matches at 9 bases. Trimming at V came to 11 bases and at J to 7 bases, leaving 14 bases not matched to a gene. The germline V gene encodes CDR1 MNHEY and CDR2 SMNVEV (reference sequence). CDR3 length: 15 amino acids. The CDR3 is CACGVSGSWGGELFF. CDR3 DNA sequence: TGTGCCTGCGGGGTTAGCGGGAGTTGGGGCGGGGAGCTGTTTTTT.

The V and J genes are TRBV5-1 and TRBJ2-1, with D unclear. The CDR3 is made up of 15 amino acids. CDR1 is SGHRS, CDR2 YFSETQ, per germline. V lost 2 bases to trimming and J lost 5 bases, with 14 bases between them. In DNA, the CDR3 is TGCGCCAGCAGCTTAATGGCGGCAGCTAACAATGAGCAGTTCTTC. Its protein is CASSLMAAANNEQFF.